These T cell receptor beta chains were read from a single sample in a study of identical twins. Each CDR3 protein is one row after TCRdb ran MiXCR on the 5' RACE reads. The table records around 1.7 million distinct CDR3 sequences, roughly a third of them present only once. Input material: cord blood. Receptors were obtained from a newborn girl in good health. The CDR3 runs from the conserved cysteine through the conserved F or W. A D gene is named only where the DNA matches it firmly. For some rows the clone size is stated as once, few or many, or as a class when expanded; others skip it.

V gene: TRBV7-2
D gene: .
clone size: many
J gene: TRBJ2-4
CDR3 protein: CASSLRGTTTAKNIQYF
CDR3 DNA: TGTGCCAGCAGCCTCAGAGGTACCACCACAGCCAAAAACATTCAGTACTTC

V gene: TRBV12-3/TRBV12-4
D gene: .
clone size: .
J gene: TRBJ2-3
CDR3 protein: CASTPLAPTDTQYF
CDR3 DNA: TGTGCCAGCACCCCACTAGCCCCCACAGATACGCAGTATTTT

V gene: TRBV20-1
D gene: .
clone size: .
J gene: TRBJ2-7
CDR3 protein: CSARHHTGPFTYEQYF
CDR3 DNA: TGCAGTGCTAGACACCACACAGGGCCCTTTACCTACGAGCAGTACTTC

V gene: TRBV9
D gene: .
clone size: many
J gene: TRBJ1-2
CDR3 protein: CASSSNRPYGYTF
CDR3 DNA: TGTGCCAGCAGCTCAAACCGTCCCTATGGCTACACCTTC

V gene: TRBV4-1
D gene: .
clone size: few
J gene: TRBJ1-5
CDR3 protein: CASSQEGGVLNQPQHF
CDR3 DNA: TGCGCCAGCAGCCAAGAAGGAGGGGTTCTCAATCAGCCCCAGCATTTT

V gene: TRBV4-1
D gene: .
clone size: .
J gene: TRBJ2-1
CDR3 protein: CASSQGRRVATVVPYNEQFF
CDR3 DNA: TGCGCCAGCAGCCAAGGAAGGCGGGTAGCGACGGTTGTTCCTTACAATGAGCAGTTCTTC

V gene: TRBV28
D gene: .
clone size: .
J gene: TRBJ1-1
CDR3 protein: CASSFRGDRRVNTEAFF
CDR3 DNA: TGTGCTAGCAGTTTCAGAGGGGACCGCCGGGTGAACACTGAAGCTTTCTTT

V gene: TRBV2
D gene: TRBD2
clone size: .
J gene: TRBJ2-1
CDR3 protein: CASSERAGGDYNEQFF
CDR3 DNA: TGTGCCAGCAGTGAAAGGGCGGGGGGGGACTACAATGAGCAGTTCTTC

V gene: TRBV20-1
D gene: .
clone size: few
J gene: TRBJ2-3
CDR3 protein: CSASRRTDPSTDTQYF
CDR3 DNA: TGCAGTGCTAGCCGAAGGACGGATCCTAGCACAGATACGCAGTATTTT

V gene: TRBV20-1
D gene: TRBD1
clone size: once
J gene: TRBJ1-5
CDR3 protein: CSATPGQGRMPQHF
CDR3 DNA: TGCAGTGCTACCCCGGGACAGGGGAGGATGCCCCAGCATTTT

V gene: TRBV5-6
D gene: .
clone size: few
J gene: TRBJ2-5
CDR3 protein: CASSAANEQYF
CDR3 DNA: TGTGCCAGCAGCGCAGCCAATGAGCAGTACTTC

V gene: TRBV18
D gene: TRBD1
clone size: .
J gene: TRBJ1-1
CDR3 protein: CASSPQFQGDTEAFF
CDR3 DNA: TGTGCCAGCTCACCCCAATTCCAGGGGGACACTGAAGCTTTCTTT

V gene: TRBV20-1
D gene: .
clone size: .
J gene: TRBJ2-5
CDR3 protein: CSARDRTDQETQYF
CDR3 DNA: TGCAGTGCTAGAGATAGGACAGACCAAGAGACCCAGTACTTC

V gene: TRBV29-1
D gene: .
clone size: .
J gene: TRBJ1-3
CDR3 protein: CSVRSPAGSRGNTIYF
CDR3 DNA: TGCAGTGTTCGCTCCCCCGCAGGGTCGAGGGGAAACACCATATATTTT

V gene: TRBV7-6
D gene: .
clone size: few
J gene: TRBJ2-1
CDR3 protein: CASSASGTNYNEQFF
CDR3 DNA: TGTGCCAGCAGCGCATCCGGGACAAATTACAATGAGCAGTTCTTC

V gene: TRBV28
D gene: .
clone size: .
J gene: TRBJ2-4
CDR3 protein: CASSPRIAPKNIQYF
CDR3 DNA: TGTGCCAGCAGTCCCCGCATAGCTCCCAAAAACATTCAGTACTTC

V gene: TRBV6-5
D gene: .
clone size: few
J gene: TRBJ2-7
CDR3 protein: CASSPNRAEQYF
CDR3 DNA: TGTGCCAGCAGCCCTAACAGGGCCGAGCAGTACTTC

V gene: TRBV18
D gene: .
clone size: .
J gene: TRBJ1-1
CDR3 protein: CASSPLLNRPNTEAFF
CDR3 DNA: TGTGCCAGCTCACCTCTTTTGAACAGGCCGAACACTGAAGCTTTCTTT

V gene: TRBV20-1
D gene: .
clone size: .
J gene: TRBJ1-5
CDR3 protein: CSARDFSDQPQHF
CDR3 DNA: TGCAGTGCTAGAGATTTCAGTGATCAGCCCCAGCATTTT